Below, 20 T cell receptor beta chains from the same sample are listed, as sequenced in a study of T cell clonotyping in hematopoietic cell transplantation. The repertoire was sequenced with immunoSEQ multiplex PCR; TCRdb's copy has only in-frame clones and lacks some. The repertoire holds fewer than 40,000 clones, with approximately 89% as singletons. The specimen was peripheral blood mononuclear cells. These receptors originate from a woman between 40 and 50 years old in good health. Some clones in this sample may be carry-over from other donors' samples.

This chain connects TRBV15 to TRBJ1-4; unclear D gene. CDR3 length: 14 residues. Trimming pared 4 bases from V and 3 bases from J, leaving 9 bases between. Germline CDR1 reads LNHNV; CDR2 reads YYDKDF (reference sequence). In DNA form, the CDR3 reads TGTGCCACCAGCATCAGCACAGCTAATGAAAAACTGTTTTTT. It specifies CATSISTANEKLFF. The variable domain in full, completed from reference TRBV15 and TRBJ1-4, reads DAMVIQNPRYQVTQFGKPVTLSCSQTLNHNVMYWYQQKSSQAPKLLFHYYDKDFNNEADTPDNFQSRRPNTSFCFLDIRSPGLGDTAMYLCATSISTANEKLFFGSGTQLSVL.

The V gene is TRBV5-6, the J gene TRBJ2-7; TRBD1 agrees at 11 bases. The germline CDR1 and CDR2 sequences are SGHDT and YYEEEE. With 3 bases clipped from V and 2 bases from J, the junction kept 1 base outside the gene matches. This CDR3 region has 14 residues. The CDR3 DNA reads TGTGCCAGCAGCTGGGACAGGGGGACCTACGAGCAGTACTTC. The encoded protein is CASSWDRGTYEQYF.

V is TRBV30 and J is TRBJ1-5; D possibly corresponds to TRBD1 (6 bases). The V and J ends lost 4 bases and 4 bases respectively, with 11 bases between them. The CDR3 is 13 amino acids. Germline CDR1 GTSNPN, CDR2 SVGIG (reference sequence). CDR3 loop: CAWKGGVNQPQHF. The CDR3, as DNA: TGTGCCTGGAAGGGGGGGGTTAATCAGCCCCAGCATTTT.

This rearrangement joins TRBV4-1 to TRBJ1-3, with D uncertain. The CDR3 runs 16 residues. Germline assignment: CDR1 MGHRA and CDR2 YSYEKL. V shed 4 bases and J shed 0 bases, with 13 bases lying between them. The CDR3 DNA is TGCGCCAGCAGCCCCGGGAGGGCCGACTCTGGAAACACCATATATTTT. It codes for CASSPGRADSGNTIYF.

The chain uses TRBV25-1 and TRBJ1-4; possibly TRBD1 for D (6 bases). Between the trimmed V and J ends, which lost 2 bases and 7 bases, there was a span of 11 bases. Looked up from germline, CDR1 is MGHDK and CDR2 is SYGVNS. The CDR3 contains 14 residues. The CDR3 loop is CASSEPGGGEKLFF. The CDR3 coding sequence is TGTGCCAGCAGTGAACCCGGGGGCGGTGAAAAACTGTTTTTT. Based on the CDR3 plus reference TRBV25-1 and TRBJ1-4, the full variable domain is EADIYQTPRYLVIGTGKKITLECSQTMGHDKMYWYQQDPGMELHLIHYSYGVNSTEKGDLSSESTVSRIRTEHFPLTLESARPSHTSQYLCASSEPGGGEKLFFGSGTQLSVL.

The J gene is TRBJ2-1, the V gene TRBV28, with D unresolved. From germline, CDR1 is MDHEN and CDR2 SYDVKM. Trimming left V 3 bases short and J 6 bases short, with 12 bases between. The CDR3 sequence is 14 residues long. In DNA, the CDR3 is TGTGCCAGCAGTTTGGACGTCGACGGCAATGAGCAGTTCTTC. Amino acid sequence: CASSLDVDGNEQFF.

The count of this clone is one. The rearrangement uses TRBV4-3 and TRBJ1-4; maybe TRBD1 (5 bases). From germline, CDR1 is LGHNA and CDR2 YSLEER. Trimming removed 0 bases from V and 8 bases from J, with 13 bases in between. The CDR3 spans 15 residues. The CDR3 region has the DNA TGCGCCAGCAGCCAAGATCAGGGAGAGGGGGAAAAACTGTTTTTT. Translation gives CASSQDQGEGEKLFF.

This chain connects TRBV7-2 to TRBJ1-3; D gene unclear. CDR3 length: 14 amino acids. Germline loops: CDR1 SGHTA, CDR2 FQGNSA. V lost 1 base to trimming and J lost 0 bases, with 4 bases between them. For the CDR3, the DNA is TGTGCCAGCAGCTTAGATAGCTCTGGAAACACCATATATTTT. Amino acid sequence: CASSLDSSGNTIYF.

This chain joins TRBV6-1 and TRBJ1-5; D perhaps matches TRBD1 (6 bases). There are 13 residues in the CDR3. V was cut by 7 bases and J by 5 bases, with 12 bases left in between. The germline V gene has CDR1 MNHNS and CDR2 SASEGT. CDR3: CASNGQIDQPQHF. The CDR3 bases are TGTGCCAGCAACGGACAGATCGATCAGCCCCAGCATTTT.

The chain carries TRBV7-3 and TRBJ2-1, with no clear D. Per germline, CDR1 SGHTA and CDR2 FQGTGA. This CDR3 comprises 14 residues. The V gene lost 2 bases and the J gene lost 2 bases, with 7 bases spanning the gap. CDR3 amino acids: CASSLAATYNEQFF. In DNA form, the CDR3 reads TGTGCCAGCAGCTTAGCCGCAACCTACAATGAGCAGTTCTTC.

The table lists this clone with a count of one. The J gene is TRBJ1-2, the V gene TRBV7-9, with D hard to call. Germline-derived CDR1 and CDR2 are SEHNR and FQNEAQ (reference sequence). The CDR3 runs to 14 residues. V lost 1 base to trimming and J lost 8 bases, with 14 bases between them. The CDR3 region is CASSLDTTAWGYTF. The CDR3 DNA is TGTGCCAGCAGCTTAGACACGACCGCCTGGGGCTACACCTTC.

This clone is a singleton in its sample. The CDR3 bases are TGTGCCAGCAGTTCACAGGGATCTGGGGCCAACGTCCTGACTTTC. This codes for CASSSQGSGANVLTF. The chain uses TRBV28 and TRBJ2-6; tentative D call: TRBD1 (6 bases). Looked up from germline, CDR1 is MDHEN and CDR2 is SYDVKM. The CDR3 runs 15 residues. V was shortened by 4 bases and J by 1 base, with 8 bases between the two germline ends. Looking up the rest from reference TRBV28 and TRBJ2-6 gives the full variable domain: DVKVTQSSRYLVKRTGEKVFLECVQDMDHENMFWYRQDPGLGLRLIYFSYDVKMKEKGDIPEGYSVSREKKERFSLILESASTNQTSMYLCASSSQGSGANVLTFGAGSRLTVL.

This clone has just one count. The gene calls are TRBV4-3 and TRBJ2-1, with D possibly being TRBD1 (5 bases). V was shortened by 4 bases and J by 9 bases, with 13 bases between the two germline ends. The CDR3 consists of 13 residues. Germline V CDR1 and CDR2: LGHNA, YSLEER. DNA of the CDR3: TGCGCCAGCAGCCTAAGTCAAAGGGGTGAGCAGTTCTTC. Protein sequence: CASSLSQRGEQFF.

The rearrangement joins TRBV19 to TRBJ2-7, with D unclear. CDR3 length: 13 residues. The germline gives CDR1 LNHDA, CDR2 SQIVND (reference sequence). Trimming took 1 base from V and 7 from J, leaving 11 bases between them. The CDR3 DNA follows: TGTGCCAGTAGTATAGGCCACCTCGGGGAGCAGTACTTC. It codes for CASSIGHLGEQYF. The complete variable domain, with remaining parts taken from reference TRBV19 and TRBJ2-7, reads DGGITQSPKYLFRKEGQNVTLSCEQNLNHDAMYWYRQDPGQGLRLIYYSQIVNDFQKGDIAEGYSVSREKKESFPLTVTSAQKNPTAFYLCASSIGHLGEQYFGPGTRLTVT.

The V and J genes are TRBV27 and TRBJ2-2, with 11 bases lining up with TRBD1. V lost 3 bases, J lost 7 bases, and 4 bases stayed unmatched. This CDR3 has 15 amino acids. Germline values: CDR1 MNHEY, CDR2 SMNVEV (reference sequence). In DNA, the CDR3 is TGTGCCAGCAGTTTTGGACAGGGGGCGAACGGGGAGCTGTTTTTT. Protein product: CASSFGQGANGELFF.

The chain links TRBV20-1 to TRBJ1-2, with D possibly TRBD1 on 5 matching bases. This CDR3 region has 11 residues. Trimming cost V 8 bases and J 0 bases, with 7 bases left between them. Germline CDR1 reads DFQATT; CDR2 reads SNEGSKA (reference sequence). The CDR3 DNA follows: TGCAGTCAAGGGGCTAACTATGGCTACACCTTC. Translated, it gives CSQGANYGYTF.

The genes are TRBV19 and TRBJ2-7; D ambiguous. V dropped 5 bases and J dropped 2 bases, with 10 bases sitting between them. This CDR3 contains 13 residues. Germline CDR1 and CDR2: LNHDA and SQIVND (reference sequence). CDR3 in amino acids: CASSQRTTYEQYF. As DNA, the CDR3 is TGTGCCAGTAGTCAGCGAACTACCTACGAGCAGTACTTC.

This clone was found a few times. The chain has TRBV25-1 and TRBJ2-1; D perhaps matches TRBD2 (5 bases). Trimming cost V 8 bases and J 5 bases, with 19 bases left between them. In germline, CDR1 is MGHDK, CDR2 SYGVNS. This CDR3 contains 15 residues. The CDR3 sequence is CASGDLGGPHNEQFF. The CDR3 DNA follows: TGTGCCAGCGGGGATCTAGGAGGTCCCCACAATGAGCAGTTCTTC.

CDR3 sequence reads: CSVEDGPFTTSMETQYF. For the CDR3, the DNA is TGCAGCGTTGAAGATGGGCCTTTTACGACTAGCATGGAGACCCAGTACTTC. This chain connects TRBV29-1 to TRBJ2-5; 7 bases map to TRBD2. The V gene end was trimmed by 0 bases and the J gene end by 5 bases; junction bases not matched to a gene: 15. The germline V gene encodes CDR1 SQVTM and CDR2 ANQGSEA. The CDR3 sequence is 17 residues long. Looking up the rest from reference TRBV29-1 and TRBJ2-5 gives the full variable domain: SAVISQKPSRDICQRGTSLTIQCQVDSQVTMMFWYRQQPGQSLTLIATANQGSEATYESGFVIDKFPISRPNLTFSTLTVSNMSPEDSSIYLCSVEDGPFTTSMETQYFGPGTRLLVL.

The V call is TRBV28, the J call TRBJ2-7; 9 bases agree with TRBD1. V lost 7 bases and J lost 2; bases outside the gene matches: 3. CDR3 length: 13 residues. The germline gives CDR1 MDHEN, CDR2 SYDVKM. The CDR3 protein is CASTDRGPYEQYF. CDR3 in DNA: TGTGCCAGCACGGACAGGGGCCCCTACGAGCAGTACTTC.